The 21 T cell receptor beta chains below were found in one sample sequenced in a study of spatial heterogeneity in lung cancer. Their cognate antigens are unknown. General study findings and limits: The study found that expanded intratumoral alpha and beta TCR counts tracked tumor mutation counts.

MiXCR, run by TCRdb on the 5' RACE reads, gives a single entry per CDR3 protein. Of roughly 23,000 distinct CDR3 sequences listed, 4.5% to 5% were seen once; the top ten hold roughly 9.6%. Sample time point: sample taken at primary tumor resection. The sequencing used lung tumor tissue, collected at surgery. Source of these receptors: a male donor with early-stage non-small cell lung cancer.

This clonotype appeared many times. The chain employs TRBV27 and TRBJ1-2, with a tentative D call TRBD1 (5 bases). The CDR3 covers 15 residues. V was pared by 6 bases and J by 4 bases, with 18 bases between. Germline values: CDR1 MNHEY, CDR2 SMNVEV (reference sequence). In DNA form, the CDR3 reads TGTGCCAGCAGGGACATCCAGATTTCCAGCTATGGCTACACCTTC. Protein product: CASRDIQISSYGYTF.

There are many counts of this clonotype. The chain links TRBV5-1 to TRBJ2-1, with D possibly TRBD2 on 5 matching bases. Deletions cut 4 bases from V and 9 bases from J, with 14 bases between. The CDR3 spans 13 residues. Germline CDR1 is SGHRS and CDR2 is YFSETQ. The chain's CDR3 is CASSPGEGTEQFF. CDR3 nucleotides: TGCGCCAGCAGCCCCGGCGAGGGTACTGAGCAGTTCTTC.

The table lists this clonotype with a count of one. This may come from a read error, since a much larger clone is one base off. The genes are TRBV7-2 and TRBJ2-3, with D tentatively TRBD2 (6 bases). CDR1 and CDR2 (germline): SGHTA, FQGNSA. The V end lost 5 bases, the J end lost 5 bases, and 20 bases lay between the germline ends. This CDR3 has 16 residues. The chain's CDR3 is CASSPRLVGGGDTQYF. In nucleotides, the CDR3 is TGTGCCAGCAGCCCACGACTAGTGGGGGGAGGAGATACGCAGTATTTT. The variable domain in full, completed from reference TRBV7-2 and TRBJ2-3, reads GAGVSQSPSNKVTEKGKDVELRCDPISGHTALYWYRQSLGQGLEFLIYFQGNSAPDKSGLPSDRFSAERTGGSVSTLTIQRTQQEDSAVYLCASSPRLVGGGDTQYFGPGTRLTVL.

This clonotype was observed a handful of times. V and J are TRBV7-2 and TRBJ2-7; D is uncertain. The V gene lost 5 bases and the J gene lost 7 bases, with 15 bases spanning the gap. The germline CDR1 and CDR2 sequences are SGHTA and FQGNSA. CDR3 length: 13 amino acids. The CDR3 protein is CASSLGRPREQYF. The DNA for the CDR3 is TGTGCCAGCAGCCTCGGACGACCGCGGGAGCAGTACTTC.

The sample holds many counts of this clonotype. The chain employs TRBV6-1 and TRBJ1-2; no clear D. The CDR3 is 15 amino acids. Germline lookup yields CDR1 MNHNS and CDR2 SASEGT. Trimming took 1 base from V and 6 from J, leaving 15 bases between them. In nucleotides, the CDR3 is TGTGCCAGCAGTGAAGGCGGCCATGCGGTGGATGGCTACACCTTC. Its protein is CASSEGGHAVDGYTF.

This clonotype occurred once. J is TRBJ2-7 and V is TRBV21-1; the table's D call TRBD2 went unverified against the DNA. TRBV21-1 is a documented pseudogene. The CDR3 loop spans 19 amino acids. This CDR3 is CASSEEGNRGLKDSYEQYF. For the CDR3, the DNA is TGTGCCAGCTCCGAGGAAGGGAATAGGGGTCTTAAAGACTCCTACGAGCAGTACTTC.

This clonotype was picked up many times. V is TRBV6-2 or TRBV6-3 and J is TRBJ2-7; D may correspond to TRBD1 or TRBD2 (5 bases each). This CDR3 spans 15 amino acids. Per germline, CDR1 MNHEY and CDR2 SVGEGT. V lost 5 bases and J lost 7, with 21 bases in between. This CDR3 reads CASSGLTALLREQYF. CDR3 in DNA: TGTGCCAGCAGTGGACTGACAGCGTTACTTAGGGAGCAGTACTTC.

This clonotype was recorded many times. The chain is built from TRBV20-1 and TRBJ1-3; D is possibly TRBD1 (6 bases). Germline CDR1 reads DFQATT; CDR2 reads SNEGSKA (reference sequence). The length of the CDR3 is 12 residues. The CDR3 DNA sequence: TGCAGCGGGACACACTCTGGAAACACCATATATTTT. Amino acids: CSGTHSGNTIYF.

This clonotype was seen at least ten times. The genes are TRBV4-3 and TRBJ2-1; 13 positions match TRBD2. This CDR3 comprises 19 residues. V lost 1 base, J lost 10 bases, and 16 bases stayed unmatched. Germline CDR1 reads LGHNA; CDR2 reads YSLEER. The CDR3 nucleotides are TGCGCCAGCAGCCAAGTGTGGGTCCGGGCCACTAGCGGGAGGGAAGAGCAGTTCTTC. Its translation is CASSQVWVRATSGREEQFF.

The sample holds a few counts of this clonotype. This chain joins TRBV27 and TRBJ2-1, with 9 bases matching TRBD2. Germline assignment: CDR1 MNHEY and CDR2 SMNVEV (reference sequence). The junction had 6 bases not matched to a gene; V was cut back by 5 bases and J by 4 bases. The CDR3 is 15 amino acids. The chain's CDR3 is CASSRAGGLYNEQFF. The CDR3 bases are TGTGCCAGCAGTCGAGCGGGGGGATTATACAATGAGCAGTTCTTC.

There are many counts of this clonotype. The genes are TRBV7-2 and TRBJ2-3; D unresolved. Germline CDR1 is SGHTA and CDR2 is FQGNSA. This CDR3 is built from 14 residues. Trimming took off 5 bases at V and 0 bases at J, with 9 bases between the two ends. The CDR3: CASSLTPSTDTQYF. CDR3 nucleotide sequence: TGTGCCAGCAGCCTAACACCAAGCACAGATACGCAGTATTTT.

Only a few counts were recorded for this clonotype. J is TRBJ2-3 and V is TRBV28; 9 bases match TRBD2. Trimming took 7 bases from V and 9 from J; bases not matched to a gene: 14. CDR1 MDHEN and CDR2 SYDVKM come from the germline V gene. The CDR3 covers 15 residues. The CDR3 sequence is CASTKSSGSPETQYF. In DNA, the CDR3 is TGTGCCAGCACTAAGAGTAGCGGGAGCCCTGAGACGCAGTATTTT.

This clonotype is medium-sized within its sample. The V call is TRBV5-8, the J call TRBJ2-4; D might be TRBD1 or TRBD2, each matching 5 bases. Trimming shortened V by 9 bases and J by 4 bases, and 17 bases separated the two germline ends. Looked up from germline, CDR1 is SGHTS and CDR2 is YDEGEE. This CDR3 spans 14 amino acids. CDR3 in amino acids: CAIPERGLKNIQYF. CDR3 in DNA: TGTGCCATCCCAGAGAGGGGCCTTAAAAACATTCAGTACTTC.

This clonotype was recorded many times. The chain joins TRBV6-5 to TRBJ1-1; D is unresolved. Trimming took off 6 bases at V and 3 bases at J, with 11 bases between the two ends. This CDR3 has 13 amino acids. CDR1 is MNHEY and CDR2 is SVGAGI in the germline V gene. CDR3 sequence reads: CASSSRWDTEAFF. CDR3 DNA: TGTGCCAGCAGCTCCAGGTGGGACACTGAAGCTTTCTTT.

Many counts were recorded for this clonotype. The chain has TRBV9 and TRBJ2-1, with 8 bases identical to TRBD2. This CDR3 region has 15 residues. Trimming took 2 bases from V and 7 from J; bases not matched to a gene: 8. CDR1 is SGDLS, CDR2 YYNGEE, per germline. The CDR3 loop is CASSVLPSGRNEQFF. In DNA form, the CDR3 reads TGTGCCAGCAGCGTCCTTCCCAGCGGGAGAAATGAGCAGTTCTTC.

This clonotype was found many times. The V call is TRBV29-1, the J call TRBJ1-5, with a weak D call TRBD1 (5 bases). V was pared by 4 bases and J by 0 bases, with 13 bases between. The length of the CDR3 is 15 residues. Germline V gene lookup returns CDR1 SQVTM and CDR2 ANQGSEA. The CDR3 spells CSVGVSGNSNQPQHF. The CDR3 region has the DNA TGCAGCGTTGGAGTATCAGGGAATAGCAATCAGCCCCAGCATTTT.

This clonotype occurred many times. V usage is TRBV6-9 and J usage is TRBJ2-5; the match to TRBD2 covers 7 bases. Germline values: CDR1 MNHGY, CDR2 SVAAGI. This CDR3 contains 19 residues. Trimming at V came to 8 bases and at J to 3 bases, leaving 24 bases not matched to a gene. The CDR3, as DNA: TGTGCCAGCGAATGCCCTAGCGGAAGTAGACTGAACACCGAAGAGACCCAGTACTTC. It specifies CASECPSGSRLNTEETQYF.

The chain has TRBV11-1 and TRBJ2-5; TRBD2 aligns across 7 bases. CDR1 is SGHAT and CDR2 is FQDESV in the germline V gene (reference sequence). V lost 10 bases to trimming and J lost 4 bases; unmatched junction nucleotides: 9. CDR3 length equals 13 residues. CDR3 DNA sequence: TGTGCCACCCGCTCCGGCGGGAGAGAGACCCAGTACTTC. It yields the protein CATRSGGRETQYF. Using reference TRBV11-1 and TRBJ2-5 for the parts outside the CDR3, the full variable domain is EAEVAQSPRYKITEKSQAVAFWCDPISGHATLYWYRQILGQGPELLVQFQDESVVDDSQLPKDRFSAERLKGVDSTLKIQPAELGDSAMYLCATRSGGRETQYFGPGTRLLVL.

This clonotype was counted at least ten times. The genes are TRBV7-2 and TRBJ2-7; 12 bases are shared with TRBD2. Germline V gives CDR1 SGHTA, CDR2 FQGNSA. This CDR3 is built from 18 residues. Germline trimming cut 5 bases from V and 2 bases from J; bases unmatched to any gene: 13. The CDR3 spells CASSPRTSGETTTYEQYF. The CDR3 DNA reads TGTGCCAGCAGCCCGCGGACTAGCGGGGAAACGACAACCTACGAGCAGTACTTC.

The table lists this clonotype with a few counts. The V call is TRBV28, the J call TRBJ2-7; maybe TRBD2 (5 bases). This CDR3 is 12 amino acids long. V gave up 8 bases and J gave up 7 bases, with 15 bases separating them. CDR1 and CDR2 from the germline V gene are MDHEN and SYDVKM. The CDR3 spells CASGRVGQEQYF. Here the CDR3 DNA reads TGTGCCAGCGGGCGGGTTGGGCAGGAGCAGTACTTC.

This clonotype has at least ten counts. This rearrangement joins TRBV28 to TRBJ1-6, with a tentative D call TRBD1 (5 bases). V lost 4 bases to trimming and J lost 3 bases, with 10 bases between them. Germline values: CDR1 MDHEN, CDR2 SYDVKM. The CDR3 runs 15 residues. CDR3 bases: TGTGCCAGCAGTTCGGGGCAGGGCTATAATTCACCCCTCCACTTT. Translated: CASSSGQGYNSPLHF.